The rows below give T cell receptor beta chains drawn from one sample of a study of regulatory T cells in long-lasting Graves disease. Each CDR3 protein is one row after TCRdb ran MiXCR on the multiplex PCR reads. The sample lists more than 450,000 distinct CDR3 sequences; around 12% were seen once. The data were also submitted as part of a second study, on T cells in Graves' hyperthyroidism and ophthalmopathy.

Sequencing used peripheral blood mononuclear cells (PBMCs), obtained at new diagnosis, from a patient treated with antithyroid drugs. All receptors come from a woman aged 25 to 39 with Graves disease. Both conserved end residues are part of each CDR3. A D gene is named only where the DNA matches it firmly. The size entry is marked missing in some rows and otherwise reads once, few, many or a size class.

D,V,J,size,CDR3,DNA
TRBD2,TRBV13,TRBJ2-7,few,CASSFPGLAFEQYF,TGTGCCAGCAGCTTCCCGGGACTAGCATTCGAGCAGTACTTC
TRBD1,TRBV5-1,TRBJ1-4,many,CASSGTGGEWNEKLFF,TGCGCCAGCAGCGGGACAGGGGGCGAATGGAATGAAAAACTGTTTTTT
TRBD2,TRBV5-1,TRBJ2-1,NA,CASSGLAYPHEQFF,TGCGCCAGCTCGGGACTAGCGTACCCCCATGAGCAGTTCTTC
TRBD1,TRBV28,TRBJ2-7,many,CASSPTGEFDEQYF,TGTGCCAGCAGTCCGACAGGGGAGTTCGACGAGCAGTACTTC
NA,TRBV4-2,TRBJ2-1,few,CASSQQRASYNEQFF,TGTGCCAGCAGCCAACAGCGAGCCTCCTACAATGAGCAGTTCTTC
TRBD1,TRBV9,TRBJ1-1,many,CASSASGQSGAEAFF,TGTGCCAGCAGCGCGTCGGGACAGTCCGGCGCTGAAGCTTTCTTT
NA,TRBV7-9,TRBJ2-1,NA,CASSLSIGGSRDEQFF,TGTGCCAGCAGCTTATCTATAGGCGGAAGCCGGGATGAGCAGTTCTTC
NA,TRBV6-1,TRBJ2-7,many,CASRTLGSGVPEQYF,TGTGCCAGCAGGACGTTGGGCAGTGGGGTCCCCGAGCAGTACTTC
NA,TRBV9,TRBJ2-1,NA,CASSPGTIYNEQFF,TGTGCCAGCAGCCCCGGGACAATTTACAATGAGCAGTTCTTC
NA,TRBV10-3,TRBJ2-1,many,CAIAPRQDNEQFF,TGTGCCATCGCCCCCCGGCAGGACAATGAGCAGTTCTTC
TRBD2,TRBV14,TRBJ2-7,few,CASRSQAGGHEQYF,TGTGCCAGCCGATCTCAAGCGGGAGGGCACGAGCAGTACTTC
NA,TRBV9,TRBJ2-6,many,CASRAGSSGANVLTF,TGTGCCAGCAGGGCAGGGAGCTCTGGGGCCAACGTCCTGACTTTC
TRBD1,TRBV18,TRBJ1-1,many,CASSPLQGAVNTEAFF,TGTGCCAGCTCACCATTACAGGGGGCGGTAAACACTGAAGCTTTCTTT
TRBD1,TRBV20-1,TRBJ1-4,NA,CIAAHPDRGLEKLFF,TGCATTGCTGCTCACCCGGACAGGGGGCTAGAAAAACTGTTTTTT
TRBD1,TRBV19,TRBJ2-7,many,CASSTRDRVDYEQYF,TGTGCCAGTAGTACCCGGGACAGGGTCGACTACGAGCAGTACTTC
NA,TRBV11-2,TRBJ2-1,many,CASSLKVSASQFVYNEQFF,TGTGCCAGCAGCTTAAAGGTTTCAGCTAGCCAATTCGTCTACAATGAGCAGTTCTTC